Included here is one T cell receptor beta chain sequence, with context. The antigen is not known. Prior to sequencing, the ViraFEST assay stimulated PBMC with viral peptide pools, which expanded the antigen-specific CD4+ T cells. Culture proceeded for 10 days, and CD4+ T cells were then isolated. BNT162b2 vaccine or mRNA-1273 vaccine was given to participants in two doses. The sample is drawn from a study of vaccination effects on CD4 cells after COVID-19. Data came from immunoSEQ multiplex PCR; TCRdb stores just in-frame clones and leaves some out. This sample has tens of thousands of clones, with under 85% found just once. CDR1 and CDR2 from the germline V gene are SGHNT and YYREEE (reference sequence). The V end lost 6 bases, the J end lost 3 bases, and 16 bases lay between the germline ends. The CDR3 loop spans 15 amino acids.

The source is a human donor who received a COVID-19 vaccine. Sequencing used CD4+ T cells from PBMCs cultured with HCoV-OC43 spike peptides, obtained after COVID-19 vaccination. Subset defined: HCoV-OC43 spike overlapping peptide pool stimulation. The chain has TRBV5-4 and TRBJ1-3, with D possibly TRBD1 on 5 matching bases. CDR3 sequence (DNA): TGTGCCAGCACCGTAGACCCAGGGATTGGAAACACCATATATTTT. The encoded protein is CASTVDPGIGNTIYF.